This TCR beta chain was identified in a study of siplizumab effects on memory and regulatory T cells. Notes on the study in general: Neither a naive nor a memory phenotype was assignable to roughly 75-97% of proliferating CD4+ or CD8+ clones. Greater diversity than memory cells seemed evident in naive T cells, which also appeared to be major alloresponse contributors. Unstimulated subset assignment was obtained for only a minor fraction of alloreactive clones.

The CDR3 totals 14 residues. V gave up 6 bases and J gave up 0 bases, with 8 bases separating them. Germline V gene data show CDR1 as MDHEN and CDR2 as SYDVKM. Method: immunoSEQ multiplex PCR; TCRdb's copy keeps in-frame clones and lacks some. This table has some 100,000 clones, 90% to 95% appearing once. About this clone itself: As yet, its antigen is unknown.

The source is a human donor in good health. What was sequenced was Tregs sorted from blood. The chain uses TRBV28 and TRBJ1-4; no definite D call. The CDR3 bases are TGTGCCAGCAGCCGCACTCCAACTAATGAAAAACTGTTTTTT. This encodes CASSRTPTNEKLFF.